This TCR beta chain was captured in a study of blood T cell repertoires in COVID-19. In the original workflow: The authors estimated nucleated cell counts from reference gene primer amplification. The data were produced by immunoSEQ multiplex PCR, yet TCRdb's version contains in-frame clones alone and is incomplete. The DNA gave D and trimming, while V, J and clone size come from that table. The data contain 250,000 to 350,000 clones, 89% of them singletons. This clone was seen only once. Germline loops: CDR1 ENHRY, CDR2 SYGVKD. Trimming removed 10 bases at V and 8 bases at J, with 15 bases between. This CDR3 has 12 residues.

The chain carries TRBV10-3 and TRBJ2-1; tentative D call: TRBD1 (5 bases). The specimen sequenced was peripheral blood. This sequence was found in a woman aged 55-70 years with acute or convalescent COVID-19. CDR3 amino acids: CATTGVLDEQFF. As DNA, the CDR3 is TGTGCCACCACAGGTGTTTTGGATGAGCAGTTCTTC.